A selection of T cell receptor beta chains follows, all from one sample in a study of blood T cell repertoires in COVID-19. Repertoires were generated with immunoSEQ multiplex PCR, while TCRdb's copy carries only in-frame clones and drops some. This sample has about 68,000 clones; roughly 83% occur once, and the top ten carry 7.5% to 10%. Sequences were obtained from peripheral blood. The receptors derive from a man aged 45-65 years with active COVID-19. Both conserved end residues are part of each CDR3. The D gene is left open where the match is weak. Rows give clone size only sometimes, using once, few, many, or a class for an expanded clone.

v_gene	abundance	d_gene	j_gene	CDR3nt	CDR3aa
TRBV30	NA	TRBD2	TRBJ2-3	TGTGCCTGCTCAGGAGCGGGAGGGTCCTTGACAGATACGCAGTATTTT	CACSGAGGSLTDTQYF
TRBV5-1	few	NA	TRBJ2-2	TGCGCCAGCAGTCCCGGGACGGCGGGGACCGGGGAGCTGTTTTTT	CASSPGTAGTGELFF
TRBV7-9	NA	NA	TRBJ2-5	TGTGCCAGCAGCCAAACGGGGGAGACCCAGTACTTC	CASSQTGETQYF
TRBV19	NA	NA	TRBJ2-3	TGTGCCAGTGGCCTAGGGGGGGGAAAGTATTTT	CASGLGGGKYF
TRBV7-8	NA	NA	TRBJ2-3	TGTGCCAGCAGCTTAGTCGTGGCATTCGCAGATACGCAGTATTTT	CASSLVVAFADTQYF
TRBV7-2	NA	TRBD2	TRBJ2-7	TGTGCCAGCAGATCGGGACTAGCGGGAGCCTACGAGCAGTACTTC	CASRSGLAGAYEQYF
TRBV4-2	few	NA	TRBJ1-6	TGTGCCAGCAGCCAAGGGGGGGTTAATTCACCCCTCCACTTT	CASSQGGVNSPLHF
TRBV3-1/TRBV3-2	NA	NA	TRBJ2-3	TGTGCCAGCAGCCAAATGATTGTTAGAGGGAGGACAGATACGCAGTATTTT	CASSQMIVRGRTDTQYF
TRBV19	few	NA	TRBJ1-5	TGTGCCAGTAGTATAGTGGGCCCCCCTCAGCCCCAGCATTTT	CASSIVGPPQPQHF
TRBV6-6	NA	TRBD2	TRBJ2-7	TGTGCCAGCAGTTACTTTGGTCTAGCGGGAGGGATGTACTTC	CASSYFGLAGGMYF
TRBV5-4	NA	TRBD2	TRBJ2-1	TGTGCCACCGGACTAGCGGGGGTCAATGAGCAGTTCTTC	CATGLAGVNEQFF
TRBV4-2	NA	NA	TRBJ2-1	TGTGCCAGCAGCCAAGCTATTCGGTATAACTACAATGAGCAGTTCTTC	CASSQAIRYNYNEQFF
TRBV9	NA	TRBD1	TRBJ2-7	TGTGCCAGCAGCGCAATAGGGGACAGTTACGAGCAGTACTTC	CASSAIGDSYEQYF
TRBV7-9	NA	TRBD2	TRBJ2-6	TGTGCCGGGGGGGACCAAGCTGGGGCCAACGTCCTGACTTTC	CAGGDQAGANVLTF
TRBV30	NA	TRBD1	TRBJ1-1	TGTGCCTGGAGTGTGAGACAGGGAGCTGAAGCTTTCTTT	CAWSVRQGAEAFF
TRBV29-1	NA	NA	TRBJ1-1	TGCAGCGGTCGACAGGCTGGCGCTGAAGCTTTCTTT	CSGRQAGAEAFF
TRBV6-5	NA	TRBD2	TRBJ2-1	TGTGCCAGCAGTTACGCCGGACTAGCGGGAGAGCAGTTCTTC	CASSYAGLAGEQFF
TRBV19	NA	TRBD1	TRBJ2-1	TGTGCCAGTATGAGGACAGGGCTTGGGAATGAGCAGTTCTTC	CASMRTGLGNEQFF
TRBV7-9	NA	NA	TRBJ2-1	TGTGCCAGCAGCTTAGGAGGTGAGCAGTTCTTC	CASSLGGEQFF
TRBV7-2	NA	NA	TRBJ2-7	TGTGCCAGCAGCTCGTCCTTTATGTACGAGCAGTACTTC	CASSSSFMYEQYF
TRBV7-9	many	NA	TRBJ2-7	TGTGCCAGCAGCGACCCAGGGTCCTACGAGCAGTACTTC	CASSDPGSYEQYF
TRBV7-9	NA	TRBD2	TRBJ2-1	TGTGCCAGCAGCTTAGAGGCTGATTGGGGACTAGCGGTAAATGAGCAGTTCTTC	CASSLEADWGLAVNEQFF
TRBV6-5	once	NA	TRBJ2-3	TGTGCCATCCAGTACACAGGGTTATTAGATACGCAGTATTTT	CAIQYTGLLDTQYF
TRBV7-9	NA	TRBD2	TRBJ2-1	TGTGCCAGCAGCTTAGCCGCCAGCGGGAGGGCTGACAATGAGCAGTTCTTC	CASSLAASGRADNEQFF
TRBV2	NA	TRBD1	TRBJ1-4	TGTGCCAGCAGTGATCCGACAGGGCTTGAAAAACTGTTTTTT	CASSDPTGLEKLFF
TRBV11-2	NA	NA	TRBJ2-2	TGTGCCAGCGCGCCGCCGAACACCGGGGAGCTGTTTTTT	CASAPPNTGELFF
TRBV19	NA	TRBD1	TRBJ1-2	TGTGCCAGTAGTCCGACAGGGTTTAATGGCTACACCTTC	CASSPTGFNGYTF
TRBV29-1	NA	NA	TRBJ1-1	TGCAGCGTTGGCCGGTCAGACATGAACACTGAAGCTTTCTTT	CSVGRSDMNTEAFF
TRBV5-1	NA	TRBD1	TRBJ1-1	TGCGCCAGCAGCTTACAGGGGTTGGACACTGAAGCTTTCTTT	CASSLQGLDTEAFF
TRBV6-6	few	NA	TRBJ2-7	TGTGCCAGCAGTAAACCGACAGCCTTAGAGCAGTACTTC	CASSKPTALEQYF
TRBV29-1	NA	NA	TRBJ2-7	TGCAGCGTGCTTGACAGGCGCTTCTCCTACGAGCAGTACTTC	CSVLDRRFSYEQYF
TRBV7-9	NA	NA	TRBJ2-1	TGTGCCAGCAGTTCGTGGGGGCTCTACAATGAGCAGTTCTTC	CASSSWGLYNEQFF
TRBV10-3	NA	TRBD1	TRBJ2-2	TGTGCCACCTCCGGGACAGGGGACACCGGGGAGCTGTTTTTT	CATSGTGDTGELFF
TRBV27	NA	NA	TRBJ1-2	TGTGCCAGCAGTTTATCTACGGGAAGGGATGGCTACACCTTC	CASSLSTGRDGYTF
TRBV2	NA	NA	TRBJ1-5	TGTGCCAGCAGCATTATTCAGGGAATACAGCCCCAGCATTTT	CASSIIQGIQPQHF
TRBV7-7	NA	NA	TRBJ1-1	TGTGCTAGCAGCATTACAGTGAACACTGAAGCTTTCTTT	CASSITVNTEAFF
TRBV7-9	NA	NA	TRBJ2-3	TGTGCCAGCAGCTTAAATCATGATACGCAGTATTTT	CASSLNHDTQYF
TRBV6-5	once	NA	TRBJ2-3	TGTGCCAGCAGAGCCGACAGTGCCTATACGCAGTATTTT	CASRADSAYTQYF
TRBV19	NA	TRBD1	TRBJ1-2	TGTGCCAGTAGTATCGGGGACAGAGTCTATGGCTACACCTTC	CASSIGDRVYGYTF
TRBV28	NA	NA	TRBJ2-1	TGTGCCAGCGGCGGGACAGGCGGGGGTGAGCAGTTCTTC	CASGGTGGGEQFF
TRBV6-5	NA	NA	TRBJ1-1	TGTGCCAGCAGAAAACAGGGTATGAACACTGAAGCTTTCTTT	CASRKQGMNTEAFF
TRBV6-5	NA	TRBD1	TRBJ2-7	TGTGCCGTGAAATGGGGGACAGTCCCCTACGAGCAGTACTTC	CAVKWGTVPYEQYF
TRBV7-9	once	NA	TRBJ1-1	TGTGCCAGCAGCTCCAGGGCTACTGTTGACGCTTTCTTT	CASSSRATVDAFF
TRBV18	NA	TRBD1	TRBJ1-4	TGTGCCAGCTCACCGGAGGGGGGACAGATCTTACTTGAAAAACTGTTTTTT	CASSPEGGQILLEKLFF
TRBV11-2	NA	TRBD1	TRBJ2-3	TGTGCCAGCAGCTTAGAGCCTACAGGGGGAGGCACAGATACGCAGTATTTT	CASSLEPTGGGTDTQYF
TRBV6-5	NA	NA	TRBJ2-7	TGTGCCAGCAGTTCGGCCTACGAGCAGTACTTC	CASSSAYEQYF
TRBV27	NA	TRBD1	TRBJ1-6	TGTGCCAGCAGTTTATCCACCGGGACAGGAAACTATAATTCACCCCTCCACTTT	CASSLSTGTGNYNSPLHF
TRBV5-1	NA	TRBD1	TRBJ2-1	TGCGCCAGCAGTGATCCGGGACAGGGGGCGGATGAGCAGTTCTTC	CASSDPGQGADEQFF
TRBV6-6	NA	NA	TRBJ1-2	TGTGCCAGCGCGAATGGTCAGGGAGGCTATGGCTACACCTTC	CASANGQGGYGYTF
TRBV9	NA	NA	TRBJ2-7	TGTGCCAGCAGCGTAGTGGGGGGCTACGAGCAGTACTTC	CASSVVGGYEQYF
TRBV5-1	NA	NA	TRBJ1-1	TGCGCCAGCAGCTTCGGCAGGGTGCCTATGTCTGAAGCTTTCTTT	CASSFGRVPMSEAFF
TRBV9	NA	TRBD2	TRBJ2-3	TGTGCCAGCAGCGCGGGGGGTGGCAGGGGCACAGATACGCAGTATTTT	CASSAGGGRGTDTQYF
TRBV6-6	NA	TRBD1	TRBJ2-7	TGTGCCAGCAGGCTCACCGGGACAGGAATTATCTACGAGCAGTACTTC	CASRLTGTGIIYEQYF
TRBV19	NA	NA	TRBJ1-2	TGTGCCAGTAGTATTGTGGCAGGAAACTATGGCTACACCTTC	CASSIVAGNYGYTF
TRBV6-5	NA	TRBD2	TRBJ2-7	TGTGCCAGCAGTCCCCCTGGCGGGGGCTACGAGCAGTACTTC	CASSPPGGGYEQYF